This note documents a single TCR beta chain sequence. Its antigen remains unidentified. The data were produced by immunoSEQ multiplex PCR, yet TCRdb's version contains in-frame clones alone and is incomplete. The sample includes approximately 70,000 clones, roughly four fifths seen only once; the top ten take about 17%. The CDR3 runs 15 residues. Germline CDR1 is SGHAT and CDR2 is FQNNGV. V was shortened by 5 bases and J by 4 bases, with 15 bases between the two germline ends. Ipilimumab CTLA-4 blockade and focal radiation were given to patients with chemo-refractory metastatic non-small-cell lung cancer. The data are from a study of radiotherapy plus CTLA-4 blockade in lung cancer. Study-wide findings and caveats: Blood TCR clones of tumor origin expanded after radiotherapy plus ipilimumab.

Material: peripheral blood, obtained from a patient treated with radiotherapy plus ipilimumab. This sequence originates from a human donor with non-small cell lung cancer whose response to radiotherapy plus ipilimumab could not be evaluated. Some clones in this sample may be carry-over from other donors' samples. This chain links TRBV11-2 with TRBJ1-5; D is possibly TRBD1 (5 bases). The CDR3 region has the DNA TGTGCCAGCAGCCCGTGGGCGGGGGTTAATCAGCCCCAGCATTTT. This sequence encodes CASSPWAGVNQPQHF.